This TCR beta chain was recorded in a study of blood T cell repertoires in COVID-19 (dated by TCRdb to about 2020). Notes on the research overall: Samples from collaborators originated in the United States, Italy and Spain and spanned both the acute and convalescent phases of COVID-19. The material from the prospective study consisted of cDNA or gDNA derived from T cells, B-cell-depleted T cells, or PBMCs. The dataset comprised deeply sampled blood TCRbeta repertoires from subjects exposed to, actively infected with, or recovered from COVID-19. The repertoires were made available in a free public database intended to serve as a resource for research on the immune response to SARS-CoV-2. Samples were obtained from the ongoing ImmuneRACE study (first 160 participants) and from 1,254 subjects provided by 6 global collaborators. A de-identified subject ID, COVID-19 status, age in years and sex were almost always included in the sample metadata. Where available, HLA class I and class II types were taken from metadata supplied by the sample provider and were not determined by assay-based typing.

Whole blood was collected in K2EDTA tubes by collaborating institutions according to the institutions' own protocols. For TCRbeta analysis, collaborators shipped samples in one of three forms: frozen whole blood, isolated PBMCs, or DNA extracted from either of those sample types. Concerning this clone: Which antigen it targets is not known. Base qualities are missing; no much larger clone stands one base away.

Study-level results and caveats: The amount of clinical and demographic metadata varied by source and participant and was provided uncurated.

The immunoSEQ Assay, a bias-controlled multiplex PCR, was used to amplify TCRbeta CDR3 regions from genomic DNA. In the original analysis: The number of nucleated cells in each sample was estimated from the amplification of reference gene primers within the assay. To quantify the absolute abundance of each unique TCRbeta CDR3 rearrangement, sequence reads were collapsed and filtered. For each sample, productive Simpson clonality was calculated by taking the square root of Simpson's diversity index across productive rearrangements. TCRdb mirrors the immuneACCESS table, restricted to in-frame sequences. Some clones are absent from its copies; in checked studies, under half trace to an unresolved V gene, and the reason for the others is unknown. From that table come the V and J calls and clone size; the DNA was used to work out D and trimming. The table for this sample lists over 150,000 clones; about 85% of them were counted only once. In total, the top ten clones hold approximately 1% of the sample.

The sequencing sample was made of peripheral blood. The source of this sequence is a man aged 35-49 years with acute or convalescent COVID-19.

The CDR3 here reads CASSYRGEAFF. The bases are TGTGCCAGCAGTTACCGGGGTGAAGCTTTCTTT. Recombination connected TRBV6-2 or TRBV6-3 to TRBJ1-1; no D gene is confidently identified. The CDR3 runs 11 residues from the cysteine to the phenylalanine. The read is trimmed to its CDR3 DNA, 33 bases read in frame from base 1. Trimming removed 2 bases from V and 7 bases from J, leaving 5 bases between the germline ends. Via the germline V gene, CDR1 is MNHEY and CDR2 SVGEGT.